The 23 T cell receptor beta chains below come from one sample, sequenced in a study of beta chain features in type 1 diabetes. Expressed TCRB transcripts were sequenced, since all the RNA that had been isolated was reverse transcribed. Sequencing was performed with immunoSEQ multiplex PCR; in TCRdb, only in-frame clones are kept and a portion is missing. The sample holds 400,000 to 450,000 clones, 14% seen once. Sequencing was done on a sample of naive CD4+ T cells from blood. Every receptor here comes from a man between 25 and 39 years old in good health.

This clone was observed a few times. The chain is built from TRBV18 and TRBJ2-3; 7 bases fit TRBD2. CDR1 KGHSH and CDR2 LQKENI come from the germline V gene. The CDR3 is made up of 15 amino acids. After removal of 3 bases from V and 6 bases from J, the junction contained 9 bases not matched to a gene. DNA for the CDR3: TGTGCCAGCTCACCGACCCCCGCGGGAGTCGATACGCAGTATTTT. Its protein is CASSPTPAGVDTQYF.

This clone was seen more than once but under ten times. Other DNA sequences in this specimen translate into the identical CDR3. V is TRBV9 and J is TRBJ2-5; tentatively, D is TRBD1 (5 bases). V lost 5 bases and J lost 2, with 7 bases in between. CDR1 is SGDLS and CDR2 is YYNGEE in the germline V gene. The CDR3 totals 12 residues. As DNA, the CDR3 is TGTGCCAGCAGTAGGGGTCAAGAGACCCAGTACTTC. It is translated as CASSRGQETQYF.

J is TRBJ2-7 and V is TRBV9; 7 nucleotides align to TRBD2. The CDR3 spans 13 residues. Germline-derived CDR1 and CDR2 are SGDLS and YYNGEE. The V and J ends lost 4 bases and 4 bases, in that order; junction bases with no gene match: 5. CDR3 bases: TGTGCCAGCAGCATCGGGGGGAGATACGAGCAGTACTTC. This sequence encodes CASSIGGRYEQYF. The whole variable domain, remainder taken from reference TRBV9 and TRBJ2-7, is DSGVTQTPKHLITATGQRVTLRCSPRSGDLSVYWYQQSLDQGLQFLIQYYNGEERAKGNILERFSAQQFPDLHSELNLSSLELGDSALYFCASSIGGRYEQYFGPGTRLTVT.

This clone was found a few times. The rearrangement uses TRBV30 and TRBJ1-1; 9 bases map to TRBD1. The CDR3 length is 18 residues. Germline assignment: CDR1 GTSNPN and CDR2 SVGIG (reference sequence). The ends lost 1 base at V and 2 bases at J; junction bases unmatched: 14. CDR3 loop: CAWSARGQGQGLNTEAFF. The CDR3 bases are TGTGCCTGGAGTGCACGGGGTCAAGGACAGGGGTTAAACACTGAAGCTTTCTTT.

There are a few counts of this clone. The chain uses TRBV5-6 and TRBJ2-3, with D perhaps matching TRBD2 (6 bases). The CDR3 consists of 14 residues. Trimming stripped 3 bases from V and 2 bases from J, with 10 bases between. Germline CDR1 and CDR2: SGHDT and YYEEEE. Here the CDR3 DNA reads TGTGCCAGCAGCTCCGGGACTTACACAGATACGCAGTATTTT. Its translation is CASSSGTYTDTQYF.

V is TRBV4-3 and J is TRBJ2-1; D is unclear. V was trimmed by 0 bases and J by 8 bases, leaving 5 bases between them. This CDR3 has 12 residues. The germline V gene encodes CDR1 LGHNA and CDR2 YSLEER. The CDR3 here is CASSQESDEQFF. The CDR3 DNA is TGCGCCAGCAGCCAAGAGAGTGATGAGCAGTTCTTC.

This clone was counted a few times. The CDR3 coding sequence is TGCGCCAGCAGCCAAGTCGGCGGGAGGGCCCATGAGCAGTTCTTC. Its protein product is CASSQVGGRAHEQFF. V is TRBV4-1 and J is TRBJ2-1; TRBD2 agrees at 9 bases. The CDR3 runs to 15 residues. V lost 1 base to trimming and J lost 8 bases; unmatched junction nucleotides: 6. Germline CDR1 and CDR2: MGHRA and YSYEKL.

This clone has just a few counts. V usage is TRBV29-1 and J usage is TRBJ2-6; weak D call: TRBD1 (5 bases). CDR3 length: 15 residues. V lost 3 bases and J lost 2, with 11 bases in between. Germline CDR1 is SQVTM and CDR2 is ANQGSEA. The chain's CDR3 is CSVENRRAGANVLTF. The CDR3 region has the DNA TGCAGCGTTGAGAATCGCAGGGCTGGGGCCAACGTCCTGACTTTC.

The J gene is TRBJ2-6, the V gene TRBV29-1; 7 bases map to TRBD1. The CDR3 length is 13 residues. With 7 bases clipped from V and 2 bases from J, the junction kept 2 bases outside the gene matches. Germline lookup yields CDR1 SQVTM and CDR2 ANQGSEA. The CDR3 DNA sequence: TGCAGCGCCGGACAGGCTGGGGCCAACGTCCTGACTTTC. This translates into CSAGQAGANVLTF.

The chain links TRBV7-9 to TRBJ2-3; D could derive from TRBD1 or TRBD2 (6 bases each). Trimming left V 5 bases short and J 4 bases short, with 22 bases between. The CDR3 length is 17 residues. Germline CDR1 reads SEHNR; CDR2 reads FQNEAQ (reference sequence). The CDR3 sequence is CASSPATGTRRADTQYF. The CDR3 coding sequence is TGTGCCAGCAGCCCGGCTACCGGGACACGGAGGGCAGATACGCAGTATTTT.

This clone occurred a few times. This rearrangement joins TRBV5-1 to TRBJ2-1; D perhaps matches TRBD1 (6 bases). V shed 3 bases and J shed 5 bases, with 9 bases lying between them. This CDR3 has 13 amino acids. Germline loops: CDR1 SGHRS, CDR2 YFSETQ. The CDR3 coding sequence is TGCGCCAGCAGCTACGGACAGAACAATGAGCAGTTCTTC. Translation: CASSYGQNNEQFF.

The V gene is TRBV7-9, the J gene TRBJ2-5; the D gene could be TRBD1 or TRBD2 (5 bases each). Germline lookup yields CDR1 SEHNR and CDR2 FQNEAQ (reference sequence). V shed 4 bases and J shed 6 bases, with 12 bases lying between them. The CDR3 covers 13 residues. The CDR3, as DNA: TGTGCCAGCAGCTCGGGACCTGTACAGACCCAGTACTTC. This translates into CASSSGPVQTQYF.

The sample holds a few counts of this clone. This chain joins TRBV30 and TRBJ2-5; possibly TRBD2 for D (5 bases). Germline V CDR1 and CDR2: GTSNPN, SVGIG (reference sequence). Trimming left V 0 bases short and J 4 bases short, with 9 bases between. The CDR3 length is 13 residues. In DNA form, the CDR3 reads TGTGCCTGGAGTGTAGGCGGGTTAGAGACCCAGTACTTC. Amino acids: CAWSVGGLETQYF.

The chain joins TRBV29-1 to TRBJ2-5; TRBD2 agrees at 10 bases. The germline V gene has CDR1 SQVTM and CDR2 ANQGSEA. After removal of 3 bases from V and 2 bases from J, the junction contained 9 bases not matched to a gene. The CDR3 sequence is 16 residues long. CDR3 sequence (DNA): TGCAGCGTTGATCCCCTTAGCGGGGGGCAACAAGAGACCCAGTACTTC. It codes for CSVDPLSGGQQETQYF.

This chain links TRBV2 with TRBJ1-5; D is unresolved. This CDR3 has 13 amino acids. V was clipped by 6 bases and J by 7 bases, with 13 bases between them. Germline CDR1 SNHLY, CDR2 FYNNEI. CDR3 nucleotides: TGTGCCAGCAGCACGGCAGCCAGCCAGCCCCAGCATTTT. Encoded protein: CASSTAASQPQHF.

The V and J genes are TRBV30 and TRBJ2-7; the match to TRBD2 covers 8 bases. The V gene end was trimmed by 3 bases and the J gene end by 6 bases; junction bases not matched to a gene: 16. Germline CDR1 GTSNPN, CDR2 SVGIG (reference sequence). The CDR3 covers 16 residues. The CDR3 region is CAWSRTGGSGGGEQYV. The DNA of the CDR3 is TGTGCCTGGAGCCGTACTGGGGGAAGCGGGGGCGGCGAGCAGTACGTC.

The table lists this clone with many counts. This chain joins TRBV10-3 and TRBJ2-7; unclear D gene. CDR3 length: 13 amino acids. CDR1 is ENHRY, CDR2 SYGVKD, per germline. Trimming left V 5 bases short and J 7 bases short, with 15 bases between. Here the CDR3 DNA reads TGTGCCATCAGTTCACCTTTATCCCGAGAGCAGTACGTC. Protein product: CAISSPLSREQYV.

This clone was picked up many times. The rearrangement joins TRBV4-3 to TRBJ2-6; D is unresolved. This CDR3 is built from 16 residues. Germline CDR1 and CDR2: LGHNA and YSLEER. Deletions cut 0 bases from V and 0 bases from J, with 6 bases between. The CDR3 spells CASSQDLFSGANVLTF. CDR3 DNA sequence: TGCGCCAGCAGCCAAGATCTCTTCTCTGGGGCCAACGTCCTGACTTTC.

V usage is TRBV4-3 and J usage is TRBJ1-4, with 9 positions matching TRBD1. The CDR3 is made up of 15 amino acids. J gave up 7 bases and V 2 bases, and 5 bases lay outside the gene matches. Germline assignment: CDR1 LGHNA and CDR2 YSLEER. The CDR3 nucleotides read TGCGCCAGCAGCCAAATACAGGGGGCGTCTGAAAAACTGTTTTTT. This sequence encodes CASSQIQGASEKLFF.

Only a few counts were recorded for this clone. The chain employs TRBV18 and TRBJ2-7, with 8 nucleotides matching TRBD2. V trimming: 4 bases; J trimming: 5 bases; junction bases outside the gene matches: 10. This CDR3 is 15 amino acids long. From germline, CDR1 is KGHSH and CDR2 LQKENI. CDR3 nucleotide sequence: TGTGCCAGCTCACTCCGGGGGGGAGGTGGTGACGAGCAGTACTTC. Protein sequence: CASSLRGGGGDEQYF. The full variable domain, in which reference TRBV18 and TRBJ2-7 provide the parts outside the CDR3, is NAGVMQNPRHLVRRRGQEARLRCSPMKGHSHVYWYRQLPEEGLKFMVYLQKENIIDESGMPKERFSAEFPKEGPSILRIQQVVRGDSAAYFCASSLRGGGGDEQYFGPGTRLTVT.

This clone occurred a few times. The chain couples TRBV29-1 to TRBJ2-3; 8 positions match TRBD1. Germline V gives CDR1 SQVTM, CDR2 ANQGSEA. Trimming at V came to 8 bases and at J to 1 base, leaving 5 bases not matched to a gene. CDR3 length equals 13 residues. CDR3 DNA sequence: TGCAGCACTGGGGACAGGCGCACAGATACGCAGTATTTT. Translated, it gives CSTGDRRTDTQYF.

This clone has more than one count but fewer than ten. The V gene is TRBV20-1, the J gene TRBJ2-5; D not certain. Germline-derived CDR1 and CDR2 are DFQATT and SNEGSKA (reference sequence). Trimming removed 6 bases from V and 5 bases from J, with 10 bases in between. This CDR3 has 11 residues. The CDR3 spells CSAMDRETQYF. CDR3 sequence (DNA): TGCAGTGCGATGGACCGGGAGACCCAGTACTTC.

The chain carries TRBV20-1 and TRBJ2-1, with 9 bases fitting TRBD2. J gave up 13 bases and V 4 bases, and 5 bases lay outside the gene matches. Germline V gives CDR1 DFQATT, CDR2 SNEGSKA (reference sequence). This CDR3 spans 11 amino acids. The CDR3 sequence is CSATPGLAQFF. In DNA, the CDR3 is TGCAGTGCTACCCCGGGACTAGCCCAGTTCTTC.